The 25 T cell receptor beta chains below all came from one sample that was sequenced in a study of technical replicates of blood from a handful of donors. Profiled with immunoSEQ multiplex PCR; TCRdb holds only in-frame clones, not every one. This table holds approximately 75,000 clones, around 97% found once. Sequencing input: T cells isolated from PBMCs. Every receptor here comes from a human donor in good health.

This chain uses TRBV5-8 with TRBJ2-7, with D possibly TRBD1 on 5 matching bases. The V and J ends lost 3 bases and 7 bases respectively, with 8 bases between them. Looked up from germline, CDR1 is SGHTS and CDR2 is YDEGEE. This CDR3 region has 11 residues. For the CDR3, the DNA is TGTGCCAGCAGCTGGTCAGGGGAGCAGTACTTC. Amino acids: CASSWSGEQYF.

V usage is TRBV9 and J usage is TRBJ1-1, with D possibly TRBD1 on 5 matching bases. The CDR3 is 14 amino acids. Trimming shortened V by 2 bases and J by 7 bases, and 15 bases separated the two germline ends. The V gene's germline CDR1 is SGDLS and CDR2 YYNGEE. This CDR3 reads CASSVGHRMDEAFF. CDR3 DNA sequence: TGTGCCAGCAGCGTCGGACACAGAATGGATGAAGCTTTCTTT. The variable domain in full, completed from reference TRBV9 and TRBJ1-1, reads DSGVTQTPKHLITATGQRVTLRCSPRSGDLSVYWYQQSLDQGLQFLIQYYNGEERAKGNILERFSAQQFPDLHSELNLSSLELGDSALYFCASSVGHRMDEAFFGQGTRLTVV.

This clone was recorded only once. This chain joins TRBV18 and TRBJ2-2, with a weak D call TRBD2 (6 bases). The CDR3 sequence is 16 residues long. CDR1 is KGHSH, CDR2 LQKENI, per germline. Trimming removed 3 bases at V and 4 bases at J, with 15 bases between. Here the CDR3 reads CASSPNRGGGTGELFF. CDR3 nucleotide sequence: TGTGCCAGCTCACCGAACCGGGGAGGCGGCACCGGGGAGCTGTTTTTT.

Turning to this clone: Within the sample, other DNA sequences also encode this same CDR3. The V and J genes are TRBV30 and TRBJ1-1; D remains unclear. This CDR3 has 13 amino acids. V gave up 1 base and J gave up 0 bases, with 6 bases separating them. Germline loops: CDR1 GTSNPN, CDR2 SVGIG (reference sequence). CDR3 region: CAWSAGVNTEAFF. The CDR3 bases are TGTGCCTGGAGTGCGGGAGTGAACACTGAAGCTTTCTTT.

The chain combines TRBV6-1 with TRBJ1-1; the D gene is possibly TRBD1 (5 bases). The CDR3 totals 13 residues. V lost 5 bases to trimming and J lost 2 bases, with 9 bases between them. The germline gives CDR1 MNHNS, CDR2 SASEGT. In nucleotides, the CDR3 is TGTGCCAGCAGTCTTACAGGTAACACTGAAGCTTTCTTT. Protein sequence: CASSLTGNTEAFF.

The V call is TRBV4-3, the J call TRBJ2-5; TRBD2 agrees at 7 bases. Unmatched junction bases numbered 3, after V lost 1 base and J lost 1 base. The germline CDR1 and CDR2 sequences are LGHNA and YSLEER. The CDR3 totals 15 residues. The chain's CDR3 is CASSQGGTIQETQYF. The CDR3 coding sequence is TGCGCCAGCAGCCAAGGGGGGACTATCCAAGAGACCCAGTACTTC.

The CDR3 bases are TGTGCCAGCAGTTCGTCACGACTGGACTCCTACGAGCAGTACTTC. It is translated as CASSSSRLDSYEQYF. The chain joins TRBV5-6 to TRBJ2-7, with D unclear. From germline, CDR1 is SGHDT and CDR2 YYEEEE. The V gene lost 5 bases and the J gene lost 0 bases, with 15 bases spanning the gap. This CDR3 is 15 amino acids long.

The J gene is TRBJ2-1, the V gene TRBV5-4; tentatively, D is TRBD2 (6 bases). The V and J ends lost 4 bases and 6 bases respectively, with 11 bases between them. The CDR3 totals 13 residues. Germline V gives CDR1 SGHNT, CDR2 YYREEE (reference sequence). CDR3 amino acids: CASSLWGGNEQFF. As DNA, the CDR3 is TGTGCCAGCAGCCTCTGGGGAGGCAATGAGCAGTTCTTC.

In its sample, this clone was seen once. At one of its ends the junction is not consistent with the germline gene, which may arise from a read error. The rearrangement uses TRBV7-7 and TRBJ2-7; 8 nucleotides match TRBD1. CDR3 length: 14 amino acids. Germline V gene sequence: CDR1 SSHAT, CDR2 FNYEAQ (reference sequence). The CDR3: CASSYGQGPYEQYF. The CDR3, as DNA: TGTGCTAGCAGCTACGGACAGGGTCCCTACGAGCAGTACTTC.

The chain joins TRBV7-6 to TRBJ2-2, with 7 bases lining up with TRBD1. The CDR3 extends over 17 amino acids. From germline, CDR1 is SGHVS and CDR2 FNYEAQ. V lost 6 bases and J lost 4; bases outside the gene matches: 14. DNA for the CDR3: TGTGCCAGCAGTTACCCGTATCAGGGGGATGTCACCGGGGAGCTGTTTTTT. Its protein product is CASSYPYQGDVTGELFF.

The chain links TRBV9 to TRBJ2-2, with 11 nucleotides matching TRBD2. Trimming cost V 4 bases and J 5 bases; bases outside gene matches: 13. CDR3 length: 18 amino acids. Germline CDR1 reads SGDLS; CDR2 reads YYNGEE. CDR3 bases: TGTGCCAGCAGCACCTCCGGGACTAGCGGAGTGGGTACCGGGGAGCTGTTTTTT. This encodes CASSTSGTSGVGTGELFF.

The rearrangement joins TRBV29-1 to TRBJ1-1; TRBD1 is a possible D gene (5 bases). The V end lost 0 bases, the J end lost 5 bases, and 16 bases lay between the germline ends. Germline V lookup: CDR1 SQVTM, CDR2 ANQGSEA. This CDR3 is built from 15 residues. The CDR3 region is CSVEDETWDCTEAFF. CDR3 nucleotide sequence: TGCAGCGTTGAAGATGAAACGTGGGACTGTACTGAAGCTTTCTTT.

The chain employs TRBV19 and TRBJ2-3, with 10 bases identical to TRBD1. The CDR3 spans 15 residues. CDR1 LNHDA and CDR2 SQIVND come from the germline V gene (reference sequence). V gave up 5 bases and J gave up 2 bases; unmatched junction bases: 4. The CDR3 spells CASSPDRGFTDTQYF. The CDR3 DNA reads TGTGCCAGTAGTCCGGACAGGGGGTTCACAGATACGCAGTATTTT.

The gene calls are TRBV19 and TRBJ1-5; D is possibly TRBD1 (6 bases). Germline-derived CDR1 and CDR2 are LNHDA and SQIVND (reference sequence). The V end lost 4 bases, the J end lost 5 bases, and 15 bases lay between the germline ends. CDR3 size: 15 residues. Here the CDR3 reads CASSNPRGGYQPQHF. Written as DNA, the CDR3 is TGTGCCAGTAGTAACCCCAGGGGCGGTTATCAGCCCCAGCATTTT.

The chain recombines TRBV9 with TRBJ2-5, with TRBD2 identical over 13 bases. Trimming took 1 base from V and 1 from J; bases not matched to a gene: 1. Germline V gives CDR1 SGDLS, CDR2 YYNGEE. The CDR3 is made up of 16 amino acids. The CDR3 region has the DNA TGTGCCAGCAGCGTAAGGACTAGCGGGGGCCAAGAGACCCAGTACTTC. Encoded protein: CASSVRTSGGQETQYF.

J is TRBJ2-7 and V is TRBV28, with 9 bases fitting TRBD2. CDR1 is MDHEN, CDR2 SYDVKM, per germline. J was trimmed by 5 bases and V by 2 bases; bases with no gene match: 7. This CDR3 spans 15 amino acids. CDR3 region: CASSLAREGWNEQYF. The CDR3 DNA is TGTGCCAGCAGTTTAGCGCGGGAGGGCTGGAACGAGCAGTACTTC.

The rearrangement joins TRBV5-4 to TRBJ1-1; D remains ambiguous. The CDR3 runs to 14 residues. Trimming removed 2 bases at V and 0 bases at J, with 8 bases between. Per the germline V gene, CDR1 is SGHNT and CDR2 is YYREEE (reference sequence). This CDR3 reads CASSFFNMNTEAFF. The CDR3 DNA follows: TGTGCCAGCAGCTTTTTTAACATGAACACTGAAGCTTTCTTT.

J is TRBJ1-4 and V is TRBV4-3; D gene ambiguous. The CDR3 consists of 15 residues. Trimming stripped 0 bases from V and 8 bases from J, with 13 bases between. Germline V gene sequence: CDR1 LGHNA, CDR2 YSLEER. This CDR3 reads CASSQDDGVSEKLFF. In DNA, the CDR3 is TGCGCCAGCAGCCAAGATGACGGGGTTTCAGAAAAACTGTTTTTT.

The chain couples TRBV11-3 to TRBJ2-1; TRBD2 agrees at 9 bases. The junction had 7 bases not matched to a gene; V was cut back by 0 bases and J by 4 bases. The CDR3 has 17 residues. Per germline, CDR1 SGHNT and CDR2 YENEEA. In DNA, the CDR3 is TGTGCCAGCAGCTTAGACTCCCCCCTAGCGGGATACAATGAGCAGTTCTTC. It codes for CASSLDSPLAGYNEQFF.

The gene calls are TRBV9 and TRBJ2-2, with unresolved D. The length of the CDR3 is 11 residues. V was trimmed by 5 bases and J by 6 bases, leaving 5 bases between them. Germline-derived CDR1 and CDR2 are SGDLS and YYNGEE. DNA for the CDR3: TGTGCCAGCAGTTCTGCCGGGGAGCTGTTTTTT. Translated: CASSSAGELFF. Full variable domain (missing parts from reference TRBV9 and TRBJ2-2): DSGVTQTPKHLITATGQRVTLRCSPRSGDLSVYWYQQSLDQGLQFLIQYYNGEERAKGNILERFSAQQFPDLHSELNLSSLELGDSALYFCASSSAGELFFGEGSRLTVL.

This clone was seen a single time. This chain joins TRBV7-9 and TRBJ1-2; TRBD1 matches at 8 bases. Germline assignment: CDR1 SEHNR and CDR2 FQNEAQ (reference sequence). This CDR3 is 15 amino acids long. The junction had 6 bases not matched to a gene; V was cut back by 2 bases and J by 4 bases. CDR3 sequence (DNA): TGTGCCAGCAGCTTACTAGGACAGGGCCTCTATGGCTACACCTTC. Translation gives CASSLLGQGLYGYTF.

V is TRBV7-8 and J is TRBJ2-3; D call uncertain. Looked up from germline, CDR1 is SGHVS and CDR2 is FQNEAQ. Trimming removed 2 bases at V and 2 bases at J, with 11 bases between. The CDR3 consists of 15 residues. In DNA form, the CDR3 reads TGTGCCAGCAGCTTAATAGCAGATCTCACAGATACGCAGTATTTT. It codes for CASSLIADLTDTQYF.

This sequence joins TRBV6-1 and TRBJ2-1; D not certain. The ends were cut back, 0 bases at V and 10 bases at J, with 13 bases in the middle. Germline CDR1 MNHNS, CDR2 SASEGT. The CDR3 totals 14 residues. The CDR3, as DNA: TGTGCCAGCAGTGAAGCCCTAATTAACGGGGAGCAGTTCTTC. Its protein is CASSEALINGEQFF.

V is TRBV27 and J is TRBJ1-4; D remains unclear. V lost 5 bases, J lost 8 bases, and 15 bases lay in between. Germline CDR1 MNHEY, CDR2 SMNVEV (reference sequence). The CDR3 runs 14 residues. Written as DNA, the CDR3 is TGTGCCAGCAGTCCATATGAGGGAACGGAAAAACTGTTTTTT. Amino acids: CASSPYEGTEKLFF.

The CDR3 here is CASSFWTGRTYEQYF. The CDR3 bases are TGTGCCAGCAGCTTCTGGACGGGGAGAACCTACGAGCAGTACTTC. The chain combines TRBV5-6 with TRBJ2-7; the D gene is possibly TRBD2 (5 bases). This CDR3 is built from 15 residues. The germline CDR1 and CDR2 sequences are SGHDT and YYEEEE. With 2 bases removed from V and 2 bases from J, the gap between germline ends came to 14 bases.